This TCR beta chain was profiled in a study of blood T cell repertoires in COVID-19. Study-wide context: From the United States, Italy and Spain came samples of acute and convalescent COVID-19. From T cells, B-cell-depleted T cells, or PBMCs came the material, which was cDNA or gDNA.

Methods used by the authors: Estimation of nucleated cell counts was performed using reference gene primer amplification. The table came from immunoSEQ multiplex PCR; TCRdb's copy has only in-frame clones and leaves some out. The DNA gave D and trimming, while V, J and clone size come from that table. This repertoire shows roughly 220,000 clones, 80% to 85% found once; its top ten account for 4.5% to 6%. Germline V gene lookup returns CDR1 SGHTA and CDR2 FQGNSA. The CDR3 runs to 13 residues. The V and J ends lost 2 bases and 10 bases respectively, with 9 bases between them. Sequencing used peripheral blood. V usage is TRBV7-2 and J usage is TRBJ1-6; D gene uncertain. The receptor's source is a woman between 55 and 75 years old who had recovered from COVID-19. This chain's CDR3 is CASSLRRGSPLHF. The CDR3 nucleotides read TGTGCCAGCAGCTTACGGCGGGGATCACCCCTCCACTTT.